Below, one T cell receptor beta chain is given with its context. The data originate from a study of tumor-infiltrating lymphocytes in localized non-small cell lung cancer. Sequenced by immunoSEQ multiplex PCR; TCRdb stores in-frame clones only, minus some. The data show about 7,000 clones, 70% to 80% seen once. The germline CDR1 and CDR2 sequences are LGHNA and YNFKEQ. The length of the CDR3 is 15 residues. The trim removed 1 base at V and 4 bases at J, leaving 3 bases unmatched. This TCR was sampled from a human donor with non-small cell lung cancer. Sequenced: uninvolved lung tissue not adjacent to the tumor. This chain uses TRBV4-2 with TRBJ1-1, with 10 nucleotides matching TRBD1. CDR3: CASSQGDRGSTEAFF. CDR3 nucleotides: TGTGCCAGCAGCCAAGGGGACAGGGGATCCACTGAAGCTTTCTTT.